Detailed here is one T cell receptor beta chain. Its antigen is not known. Two-round multiplex PCR on genomic DNA was the method by which TCR beta CDR3 was amplified. Used in first-round PCR were primers specific to each TRBV and TRBJ gene. TCRdb re-called the multiplex PCR reads through MiXCR, storing one row per CDR3 protein. The table shows more than 11,000 distinct CDR3 sequences, with about half occurring only once. This entry is derived from a study of prognosis after radiotherapy for stage I lung cancer. The wider study: Stage I non-small cell lung cancer patients were enrolled from early 2018 to January 2019. Medical inoperability was the status assigned to all non-small cell lung cancer patients. Patients in the cohort never received concurrent therapy with stereotactic body radiotherapy. General observations from the study: Counted unique TCR clones declined after stereotactic body radiation therapy (median roughly 10,000 versus 7,000).

The junction had 5 bases not matched to a gene; V was cut back by 1 base and J by 2 bases. CDR3 size: 17 residues. Germline assignment: CDR1 LGHNA and CDR2 YNFKEQ. This rearrangement joins TRBV4-2 to TRBJ2-1; 10 bases agree with TRBD1. The TCR was taken from a donor aged 50 or older with non-small cell lung cancer. This specimen consisted of PBMCs, obtained before or after stereotactic body radiation therapy (not recorded which). CDR3 sequence reads: CASSQVPGQGPYNEQFF. CDR3 DNA: TGTGCCAGCAGCCAAGTTCCGGGACAGGGGCCCTACAATGAGCAGTTCTTC.